One sample yielded the 13 T cell receptor beta chains listed below, sequenced in a study of CD8 T cells in ankylosing spondylitis. TCRdb ran MiXCR on the 5' RACE reads and lists one entry per CDR3 protein. The repertoire holds over 110,000 distinct CDR3 sequences, with 7% to 10% as singletons. Input material: synovial fluid, either unsorted or a sorted T cell fraction (not recorded which). The source of these receptors is a male donor with ankylosing spondylitis.

This chain links TRBV3-1 with TRBJ2-7, with D possibly TRBD2 on 5 matching bases. The CDR3 runs to 15 residues. Germline CDR1 and CDR2: LGHDT and YNNKEL (reference sequence). The ends were cut back, 3 bases at V and 5 bases at J, with 17 bases in the middle. CDR3 loop: CASSQHGGKQDEQYF. CDR3 in DNA: TGTGCCAGCAGCCAGCACGGAGGTAAACAAGACGAGCAGTACTTC.

Only a few counts were recorded for this clonotype. CDR3 region: CASSFDRGNYGYTF. The CDR3 DNA sequence: TGCGCCAGCAGCTTTGACCGAGGGAACTATGGCTACACCTTC. The chain couples TRBV5-1 to TRBJ1-2, with unresolved D. Trimming cost V 2 bases and J 2 bases, with 10 bases left between them. The CDR3 runs 14 residues. Germline V gene data show CDR1 as SGHRS and CDR2 as YFSETQ.

The genes are TRBV7-2 and TRBJ2-7; TRBD1 agrees at 9 bases. V gave up 5 bases and J gave up 5 bases; unmatched junction bases: 10. Germline V gene data show CDR1 as SGHTA and CDR2 as FQGNSA. The CDR3 contains 15 residues. This CDR3 is CASSPGTGLTDEQYF. The CDR3 nucleotides read TGTGCCAGCAGCCCCGGGACAGGGCTGACGGACGAGCAGTACTTC. Complete variable domain (other parts from reference TRBV7-2 and TRBJ2-7): GAGVSQSPSNKVTEKGKDVELRCDPISGHTALYWYRQSLGQGLEFLIYFQGNSAPDKSGLPSDRFSAERTGGSVSTLTIQRTQQEDSAVYLCASSPGTGLTDEQYFGPGTRLTVT.

The chain carries TRBV19 and TRBJ2-7; perhaps TRBD1 as D (6 bases). Germline loops: CDR1 LNHDA, CDR2 SQIVND (reference sequence). V lost 8 bases and J 0 bases, leaving 17 bases between the germline ends. The CDR3 length is 15 residues. In DNA form, the CDR3 reads TGTGCCAGTGGGGGCCGGGACACCCTCTCCTACGAGCAGTACTTC. Translation gives CASGGRDTLSYEQYF.

This clonotype was recorded at least ten times. The chain employs TRBV29-1 and TRBJ2-3; no clear D gene. Germline lookup yields CDR1 SQVTM and CDR2 ANQGSEA. V dropped 4 bases and J dropped 2 bases, with 10 bases sitting between them. The CDR3 length is 13 residues. The chain's CDR3 is CSVAFTTTDTQYF. The CDR3 DNA is TGCAGCGTTGCATTCACTACCACAGATACGCAGTATTTT.

Ten or more counts support this clonotype. J is TRBJ2-5 and V is TRBV20-1; no clear D. The CDR3 is made up of 13 amino acids. V lost 5 bases, J lost 3 bases, and 13 bases lay in between. Germline loops: CDR1 DFQATT, CDR2 SNEGSKA (reference sequence). CDR3 sequence: CSAVGHSEETQYF. The CDR3 bases are TGCAGTGCTGTGGGCCACAGCGAAGAGACCCAGTACTTC.

This clonotype was counted ten times or more. The V and J genes are TRBV20-1 and TRBJ1-2; D gene uncertain. CDR3 length equals 13 residues. Trimming left V 3 bases short and J 0 bases short, with 8 bases between. Germline V gene sequence: CDR1 DFQATT, CDR2 SNEGSKA (reference sequence). The CDR3: CSASGGANYGYTF. The CDR3 bases are TGCAGTGCTAGTGGCGGGGCTAACTATGGCTACACCTTC.

The J gene is TRBJ2-7, the V gene TRBV27, with D tentatively TRBD1 (6 bases). Germline loops: CDR1 MNHEY, CDR2 SMNVEV (reference sequence). The CDR3 length is 16 residues. The V and J ends lost 6 bases and 0 bases respectively, with 18 bases between them. The CDR3 spells CASRMIGQFSSYEQYF. Here the CDR3 DNA reads TGTGCCAGCAGAATGATTGGACAGTTTAGCTCCTACGAGCAGTACTTC.

This clonotype was observed a few times. For the CDR3, the DNA is TGTGCCAGCAGTCTCAGTCTGGGTTGGCAAGAGACCCAGTACTTC. Protein: CASSLSLGWQETQYF. The chain recombines TRBV27 with TRBJ2-5; D not certain. Germline CDR1 reads MNHEY; CDR2 reads SMNVEV (reference sequence). The V end was cut by 5 bases, the J end by 2 bases, with 15 bases between. The CDR3 length is 15 residues.

This clonotype was detected many times. The chain carries TRBV20-1 and TRBJ2-1; 7 nucleotides line up with TRBD2. The V segment lost 2 bases and the J segment 8 bases; nucleotides outside the gene matches: 15. This CDR3 has 16 residues. Germline V gene data show CDR1 as DFQATT and CDR2 as SNEGSKA (reference sequence). The CDR3 nucleotides read TGCAGTGCTAGAAGGGGTGGGGGGGGAGCTCGCGATGAGCAGTTCTTC. This translates into CSARRGGGGARDEQFF.

The chain has TRBV6-5 and TRBJ2-7, with TRBD2 identical over 12 bases. Trimming cost V 4 bases and J 2 bases; bases outside gene matches: 6. Germline V gene sequence: CDR1 MNHEY, CDR2 SVGAGI. The CDR3 sequence is 16 residues long. The CDR3: CASSSRLAGDPYEQYF. The CDR3 nucleotides are TGTGCCAGCAGTTCCCGACTAGCGGGAGACCCCTACGAGCAGTACTTC.

At least ten counts were recorded for this clonotype. The chain uses TRBV27 and TRBJ2-1, with D perhaps matching TRBD2 (5 bases). V lost 6 bases, J lost 2 bases, and 17 bases lay in between. Per germline, CDR1 MNHEY and CDR2 SMNVEV (reference sequence). The length of the CDR3 is 16 residues. The CDR3 is CASSYDYQDAYNEQFF. CDR3 DNA: TGTGCCAGCAGCTATGACTACCAGGACGCCTACAATGAGCAGTTCTTC.

This clonotype was found a few times. The chain carries TRBV3-1 and TRBJ1-1; 7 bases agree with TRBD1. After removal of 9 bases from V and 5 bases from J, the junction contained 9 bases not matched to a gene. Germline lookup yields CDR1 LGHDT and CDR2 YNNKEL (reference sequence). The CDR3 spans 13 residues. CDR3 amino acids: CASRGGGETEAFF. The CDR3, as DNA: TGTGCCAGTCGGGGAGGGGGCGAAACTGAAGCTTTCTTT. The complete variable domain, with remaining parts taken from reference TRBV3-1 and TRBJ1-1, reads DTAVSQTPKYLVTQMGNDKSIKCEQNLGHDTMYWYKQDSKKFLKIMFSYNNKELIINETVPNRFSPKSPDKAHLNLHINSLELGDSAVYFCASRGGGETEAFFGQGTRLTVV.